This is a list of T cell receptor beta chains from one sample in a study of blood T cell repertoires in COVID-19. Libraries were prepared by immunoSEQ multiplex PCR; TCRdb keeps only in-frame clonotypes and omits some of them. The sample consists of 100,000 to 150,000 clones, about nine tenths of them appearing once. Sequenced material: peripheral blood. The source of these receptors is a man over 45 with acute or convalescent COVID-19. Both conserved end residues are part of each CDR3. A D gene is named only where the DNA matches it firmly. Clone size is stated in some rows and not others, as once, few, many or a class when expanded.

abundance,d_gene,j_gene,v_gene,CDR3aa,CDR3nt
NA,TRBD2,TRBJ2-1,TRBV6-6,CASRSTGTSGEDEQFF,TGTGCCAGCAGATCTACCGGGACTAGCGGGGAAGATGAGCAGTTCTTC
NA,NA,TRBJ2-3,TRBV10-3,CAITNPEGTQYF,TGTGCCATCACGAACCCCGAGGGTACGCAGTATTTT
NA,NA,TRBJ2-5,TRBV5-1,CASSLGAGAQETQYF,TGCGCCAGCAGCTTGGGGGCGGGGGCCCAAGAGACCCAGTACTTC
NA,TRBD2,TRBJ2-1,TRBV14,CASSNGRPSYNEQFF,TGTGCCAGCAGCAACGGGAGGCCCTCCTACAATGAGCAGTTCTTC
NA,TRBD1,TRBJ1-2,TRBV19,CASSRQGEDGYTF,TGTGCCAGTAGTCGACAGGGGGAAGATGGCTACACCTTC
NA,TRBD2,TRBJ2-2,TRBV3-1/TRBV3-2,CASSRGTSGSTGELFF,TGTGCCAGCAGCCGTGGGACTAGCGGGAGCACCGGGGAGCTGTTTTTT
few,NA,TRBJ2-7,TRBV7-2,CASSLSAAGAYEQYF,TGTGCCAGCAGCTTATCGGCGGCGGGCGCCTACGAGCAGTACTTC
few,TRBD1,TRBJ1-6,TRBV7-6,CASSFSLGQGNNSPLHF,TGTGCCAGCAGCTTTTCGCTGGGACAGGGGAATAATTCACCCCTCCACTTT
NA,NA,TRBJ2-7,TRBV14,CASSPDLRQVEQYF,TGTGCCAGCAGCCCAGACCTTAGACAAGTCGAGCAGTACTTC
NA,NA,TRBJ1-1,TRBV18,CASSPGEGRSFF,TGTGCCAGCTCACCAGGGGAAGGGAGGTCTTTCTTT
NA,TRBD1,TRBJ2-4,TRBV19,CASSIPGQGLAKNIQYF,TGTGCCAGTAGTATCCCCGGACAGGGGCTAGCCAAAAACATTCAGTACTTC
NA,NA,TRBJ2-5,TRBV2,CASSDSQETQYF,TGTGCCAGCAGCGACTCCCAAGAGACCCAGTACTTC
NA,TRBD1,TRBJ1-4,TRBV5-1,CASSLGGTAATNEKLFF,TGCGCCAGCAGCTTGGGAGGGACAGCTGCAACTAATGAAAAACTGTTTTTT
NA,NA,TRBJ1-2,TRBV29-1,CSVEGRLETRGYTF,TGCAGCGTTGAAGGTCGGTTAGAGACGCGGGGCTACACCTTC
NA,TRBD1,TRBJ2-2,TRBV5-8,CASSLRTGGSTGELFF,TGTGCCAGCAGCTTGCGGACAGGGGGGAGCACCGGGGAGCTGTTTTTT
NA,TRBD2,TRBJ2-1,TRBV7-2,CASSLGAGGYNEQFF,TGTGCCAGCAGCTTAGGTGCGGGGGGCTACAATGAGCAGTTCTTC
NA,NA,TRBJ1-3,TRBV9,CASSPSPAGNTIYF,TGTGCCAGCAGCCCGAGCCCCGCGGGAAACACCATATATTTT
NA,TRBD1,TRBJ1-5,TRBV6-1,CASEWGQTKYQPQHF,TGTGCCAGCGAATGGGGACAGACGAAGTATCAGCCCCAGCATTTT
NA,NA,TRBJ2-4,TRBV20-1,CSASGQIQYF,TGCAGTGCTAGTGGGCAGATACAGTACTTC
NA,TRBD1,TRBJ1-3,TRBV19,CASSATGFSGNTIYF,TGTGCCAGTAGTGCGACAGGGTTCTCTGGAAACACCATATATTTT
NA,NA,TRBJ1-5,TRBV28,CASNFLNQPQHF,TGTGCCAGCAACTTTTTAAATCAGCCCCAGCATTTT
NA,NA,TRBJ2-4,TRBV5-1,CASSLEVGGNIQYF,TGCGCCAGCAGCTTGGAAGTAGGGGGAAACATTCAGTACTTC
few,NA,TRBJ1-2,TRBV3-1/TRBV3-2,CASSQDRGSEFINYGYTF,TGTGCCAGCAGCCAAGATAGGGGGTCGGAGTTTATTAACTATGGCTACACCTTC
NA,NA,TRBJ2-7,TRBV6-5,CASSGDPEGYEQYF,TGTGCCAGCAGCGGAGACCCGGAGGGGTACGAGCAGTACTTC
few,TRBD1,TRBJ1-1,TRBV2,CASREIQGANTEAFF,TGTGCCAGCAGGGAAATACAGGGGGCGAACACTGAAGCTTTCTTT
few,TRBD1,TRBJ2-7,TRBV7-2,CASSLAGQGIYEQYF,TGTGCCAGCAGCTTAGCGGGACAGGGGATCTACGAGCAGTACTTC
NA,TRBD1,TRBJ1-1,TRBV5-5,CASSLVGPTGAEAFF,TGTGCCAGCAGCTTGGTGGGTCCTACAGGGGCTGAAGCTTTCTTT
NA,TRBD1,TRBJ1-5,TRBV4-1,CASSTTQGARNQPQHF,TGCGCCAGCAGCACGACACAGGGGGCTCGCAATCAGCCCCAGCATTTT
NA,NA,TRBJ1-3,TRBV7-2,CASSLRRQTGNTIYF,TGTGCCAGCAGCTTAAGGAGACAGACCGGAAACACCATATATTTT
NA,NA,TRBJ1-1,TRBV6-6,CASREDKLNTEAFF,TGTGCCAGCAGAGAAGACAAACTGAACACTGAAGCTTTCTTT
NA,NA,TRBJ2-5,TRBV28,CASTDWVGGTQYF,TGTGCCAGCACGGACTGGGTCGGCGGGACCCAGTACTTC
NA,NA,TRBJ2-1,TRBV5-1,CASSLGDNNEQFF,TGCGCCAGCAGCTTGGGCGATAACAATGAGCAGTTCTTC
NA,TRBD1,TRBJ1-1,TRBV28,CASSKTGTGVTEAFF,TGTGCCAGCAGTAAAACCGGGACAGGGGTCACTGAAGCTTTCTTT
NA,TRBD2,TRBJ2-3,TRBV7-9,CASSHGTSGTDTQYF,TGTGCCAGCAGCCACGGGACTAGCGGCACAGATACGCAGTATTTT
few,TRBD1,TRBJ1-2,TRBV28,CASRRQGAYYGYTF,TGTGCCAGCAGACGACAGGGTGCTTACTATGGCTACACCTTC
NA,NA,TRBJ2-1,TRBV2,CASSRDGGRPYNEQFF,TGTGCCAGCAGTCGGGACGGAGGGCGTCCCTACAATGAGCAGTTCTTC
NA,NA,TRBJ1-3,TRBV7-2,CASSLIISRYSGNTIYF,TGTGCCAGCAGCCTAATAATATCTAGATACTCTGGAAACACCATATATTTT
NA,TRBD1,TRBJ2-1,TRBV19,CASRVGQYNEQFF,TGTGCCAGCAGGGTGGGACAGTACAATGAGCAGTTCTTC
NA,TRBD1,TRBJ1-1,TRBV5-4,CASSFPGQGWDTEAFF,TGTGCCAGCAGCTTCCCGGGACAGGGGTGGGACACTGAAGCTTTCTTT
once,NA,TRBJ2-1,TRBV28,CASSRGHYNEQFF,TGTGCCAGCAGTCGAGGGCATTACAATGAGCAGTTCTTC
NA,NA,TRBJ1-1,TRBV7-2,CASSLEQGLFVAFF,TGTGCCAGCAGCTTAGAACAGGGATTGTTCGTAGCTTTCTTT
NA,NA,TRBJ1-3,TRBV7-2,CASSLRDIAGNTIYF,TGTGCCAGCAGCTTACGGGACATTGCTGGAAACACCATATATTTT
NA,TRBD2,TRBJ2-7,TRBV28,CASSPHSGRGYEQYF,TGTGCCAGCAGTCCCCATAGCGGGAGAGGGTACGAGCAGTACTTC
NA,NA,TRBJ2-7,TRBV19,CASSIRAGEQYF,TGTGCCAGTAGTATACGAGCCGGCGAGCAGTACTTC
NA,NA,TRBJ2-6,TRBV9,CASSKHQGLSSGANVLTF,TGTGCCAGCAGCAAACACCAGGGTTTGTCTTCTGGGGCCAACGTCCTGACTTTC
NA,NA,TRBJ2-1,TRBV21-1,CASSKVWFF,TGTGCCAGCAGCAAAGTATGGTTCTTC
NA,NA,TRBJ1-1,TRBV13,CASSLWRGTEAFF,TGTGCCAGCAGCTTGTGGAGGGGCACTGAAGCTTTCTTT
NA,NA,TRBJ2-7,TRBV27,CASSLGDRTYEQYF,TGTGCCAGCAGTCTAGGTGACAGGACCTACGAGCAGTACTTC
NA,TRBD1,TRBJ1-1,TRBV12-3/TRBV12-4,CASRLSGTGAILF,TGTGCCAGCAGATTGTCCGGGACAGGGGCTATTCTCTTT
NA,NA,TRBJ1-1,TRBV5-5,CASSVTAPRATEAFF,TGTGCCAGCAGTGTGACAGCACCCAGGGCCACTGAAGCTTTCTTT
once,TRBD2,TRBJ2-1,TRBV5-6,CASSLWEGSTSEQFF,TGTGCCAGCAGCTTGTGGGAGGGTTCTACAAGTGAGCAGTTCTTC
NA,NA,TRBJ1-1,TRBV5-8,CASSRHLNTEAFF,TGTGCCAGCAGTCGACACTTGAACACTGAAGCTTTCTTT
NA,NA,TRBJ1-4,TRBV4-1,CASSQESGAGEKLFF,TGCGCCAGCAGCCAAGAATCAGGGGCTGGGGAAAAACTGTTTTTT